This T cell receptor beta chain was found in a study of T cell changes during pregnancy in multiple sclerosis. This CDR3 contains 15 residues. Germline V CDR1 and CDR2: SGHRS, YFSETQ. Between the trimmed V and J ends, which lost 5 bases and 1 base, there was a span of 12 bases. Clones were sequenced by immunoSEQ multiplex PCR, and TCRdb holds only the in-frame ones, with some missing. The repertoire includes roughly 40,000 clones, approximately 94% of them detected once, and around 1.6% sits in the top ten. The clonotype was recovered from a female donor with multiple sclerosis, enrolled in a pregnancy study. The starting material was peripheral blood, obtained in the third trimester of pregnancy. The rearrangement links TRBV5-1 to TRBJ2-2; D possibly corresponds to TRBD1 (6 bases). CDR3 region: CASRRDTLNTGELFF. The CDR3 region has the DNA TGCGCCAGCAGGAGGGACACCTTGAACACCGGGGAGCTGTTTTTT.